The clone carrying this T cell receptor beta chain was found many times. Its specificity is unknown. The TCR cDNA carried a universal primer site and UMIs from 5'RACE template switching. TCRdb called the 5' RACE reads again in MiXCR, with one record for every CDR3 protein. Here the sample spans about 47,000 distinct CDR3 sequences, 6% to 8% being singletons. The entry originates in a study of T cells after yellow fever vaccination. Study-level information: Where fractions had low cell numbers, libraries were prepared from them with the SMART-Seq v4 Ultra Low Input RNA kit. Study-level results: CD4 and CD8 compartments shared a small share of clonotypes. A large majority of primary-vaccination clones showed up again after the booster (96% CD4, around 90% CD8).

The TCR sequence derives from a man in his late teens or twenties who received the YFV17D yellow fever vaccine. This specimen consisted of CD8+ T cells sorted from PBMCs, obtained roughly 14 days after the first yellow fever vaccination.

The DNA for the CDR3 is TGCAGTGCTAGGGAAGCCCACGGGCCGCGCAATCAGCCCCAGCATTTT. This codes for CSAREAHGPRNQPQHF. The gene calls are TRBV20-1 and TRBJ1-5; D unresolved. This CDR3 comprises 16 residues. From germline, CDR1 is DFQATT and CDR2 SNEGSKA (reference sequence). Trimming took 3 bases from V and 2 from J, leaving 17 bases between them.